The sample holds many counts of the clone carrying this T cell receptor (beta chain). Its antigen is unidentified. Germline V lookup: CDR1 ENHRY, CDR2 SYGVKD. Between the trimmed V and J ends, which lost 3 bases and 5 bases, there was a span of 8 bases. This CDR3 region has 12 residues. TCR beta CDR3 regions were amplified from RNA. The TCR CDR3 first-round RT-PCR relied on the HTBI primer set. TCRdb re-analysed the multiplex PCR reads in MiXCR, keeping a single row per CDR3 protein. The data hold 500,000 or so distinct CDR3 sequences, with 15% to 20% observed a single time. The data are from a study of T cells in Graves' hyperthyroidism and ophthalmopathy. Study-wide results and limits: Stable hyperthyroidism was told apart from ophthalmopathy by a model built on 13 V-J features.

The source material was blood. The V and J genes are TRBV10-3 and TRBJ2-7; D remains ambiguous. The receptor was isolated from a woman aged 25-40 years with Graves' ophthalmopathy. The CDR3 DNA is TGTGCCATCAGTGACACCCCCAACGAGCAGTACTTC. This sequence encodes CAISDTPNEQYF.